The 29 T cell receptor beta chains reported below all come from one sample, sequenced in a study of CD8 T cells in acute hepatitis C reinfection. The time point is: naive CD8 control sorted from an acute-time-point sample. The table came from immunoSEQ multiplex PCR; TCRdb's copy has only in-frame clones and leaves some out. Counted here are 30,000 to 40,000 clones, approximately 90% occurring once; the ten biggest clones make up more than 0.4%. Sequenced: naive CD8+ T cells from PBMCs. The receptors here all came from a man between 25 and 39 years old with chronic hepatitis C.

J is TRBJ2-1 and V is TRBV7-9; 12 positions match TRBD2. Germline lookup yields CDR1 SEHNR and CDR2 FQNEAQ (reference sequence). CDR3 length equals 16 residues. V was clipped by 4 bases and J by 2 bases; unmatched bases: 3. Written as DNA, the CDR3 is TGTGCCAGCAGCTCGAGACTAGCGGGAGCCTACAATGAGCAGTTCTTC. This translates into CASSSRLAGAYNEQFF.

The chain carries TRBV15 and TRBJ2-1; 10 bases map to TRBD2. Germline V gene lookup returns CDR1 LNHNV and CDR2 YYDKDF (reference sequence). The CDR3 extends over 15 amino acids. Losses at the gene ends were 2 bases for V and 8 bases for J; bases not matched to a gene: 6. CDR3 sequence (DNA): TGTGCCACCAGCAGACAGCGGGGGGGTATCGATGAGCAGTTCTTC. This codes for CATSRQRGGIDEQFF. Full variable domain (outside the CDR3, taken from reference TRBV15 and TRBJ2-1): DAMVIQNPRYQVTQFGKPVTLSCSQTLNHNVMYWYQQKSSQAPKLLFHYYDKDFNNEADTPDNFQSRRPNTSFCFLDIRSPGLGDTAMYLCATSRQRGGIDEQFFGPGTRLTVL.

The chain recombines TRBV7-8 with TRBJ2-2; D might be TRBD1 (6 bases). CDR1 SGHVS and CDR2 FQNEAQ come from the germline V gene. Trimming cost V 7 bases and J 6 bases, with 12 bases left between them. The CDR3 totals 13 residues. DNA for the CDR3: TGTGCCAGCATTACAGGGTTTCCCGGGGAGCTGTTTTTT. It specifies CASITGFPGELFF. Drawing the rest from reference TRBV7-8 and TRBJ2-2, the complete variable domain is GAGVSQSPRYKVAKRGQDVALRCDPISGHVSLFWYQQALGQGPEFLTYFQNEAQLDKSGLPSDRFFAERPEGSVSTLKIQRTQQEDSAVYLCASITGFPGELFFGEGSRLTVL.

The chain employs TRBV19 and TRBJ1-2; 7 nucleotides agree with TRBD1. J lost 4 bases, V lost 5 bases, and 4 bases had no gene match. Germline-derived CDR1 and CDR2 are LNHDA and SQIVND (reference sequence). This CDR3 comprises 13 residues. In DNA form, the CDR3 reads TGTGCCAGTAGTGTCCAGGGGGGCTATGGCTACACCTTC. Amino acid sequence: CASSVQGGYGYTF.

The chain links TRBV4-3 to TRBJ2-5; 10 nucleotides agree with TRBD2. The CDR3 extends over 18 amino acids. J lost 2 bases, V lost 1 base, and 10 bases had no gene match. Germline V gives CDR1 LGHNA, CDR2 YSLEER. The CDR3 coding sequence is TGCGCCAGCAGCCAAGTTATGTTCGGACTAGCGGAGCAAGAGACCCAGTACTTC. Amino acids: CASSQVMFGLAEQETQYF.

CDR3 in amino acids: CAWSGVELQETQYF. The CDR3 bases are TGTGCCTGGAGTGGGGTAGAACTCCAAGAGACCCAGTACTTC. The chain has TRBV30 and TRBJ2-5; no firm D call. The V gene's germline CDR1 is GTSNPN and CDR2 SVGIG (reference sequence). Between the trimmed V and J ends, which lost 1 base and 1 base, there was a span of 10 bases. The CDR3 has 14 amino acids.

The rearrangement joins TRBV5-1 to TRBJ2-7; TRBD2 matches at 7 bases. Germline V gene sequence: CDR1 SGHRS, CDR2 YFSETQ. The ends lost 3 bases at V and 1 base at J; junction bases unmatched: 4. There are 14 residues in the CDR3. CDR3 protein: CASSYGGGSYEQYF. In DNA form, the CDR3 reads TGCGCCAGCAGCTACGGCGGGGGTTCCTACGAGCAGTACTTC. Full variable domain (outside the CDR3, taken from reference TRBV5-1 and TRBJ2-7): KAGVTQTPRYLIKTRGQQVTLSCSPISGHRSVSWYQQTPGQGLQFLFEYFSETQRNKGNFPGRFSGRQFSNSRSEMNVSTLELGDSALYLCASSYGGGSYEQYFGPGTRLTVT.

The chain uses TRBV4-3 and TRBJ2-1; no reliable D call. Germline CDR1 and CDR2: LGHNA and YSLEER. This CDR3 is 14 amino acids long. V lost 0 bases and J lost 6, with 9 bases in between. CDR3 sequence: CASSQDNSLNEQFF. CDR3 nucleotide sequence: TGCGCCAGCAGCCAAGATAACAGTCTCAATGAGCAGTTCTTC.

The V call is TRBV5-6, the J call TRBJ1-2; weak D call: TRBD1 (5 bases). The CDR3 has 13 amino acids. V was shortened by 4 bases and J by 4 bases, with 11 bases between the two germline ends. Germline loops: CDR1 SGHDT, CDR2 YYEEEE. As DNA, the CDR3 is TGTGCCAGCAGCCGGGACGGCGGCTATGGCTACACCTTC. Protein sequence: CASSRDGGYGYTF.

The genes are TRBV13 and TRBJ2-3; D unclear. CDR3 length equals 13 residues. The germline V gene encodes CDR1 PRHDT and CDR2 FYEKMQ (reference sequence). The V end lost 5 bases, the J end lost 1 base, and 7 bases lay between the germline ends. The CDR3 region is CASSPQGTDTQYF. The CDR3 nucleotides are TGTGCCAGCAGCCCCCAGGGCACAGATACGCAGTATTTT.

The rearrangement uses TRBV4-3 and TRBJ2-1, with D unresolved. Germline loops: CDR1 LGHNA, CDR2 YSLEER. The V end lost 1 base, the J end lost 3 bases, and 7 bases lay between the germline ends. The CDR3 is made up of 14 amino acids. CDR3 nucleotides: TGCGCCAGCAGCCAAGTAGGGAACTACAATGAGCAGTTCTTC. This translates into CASSQVGNYNEQFF.

The chain joins TRBV19 to TRBJ2-5; D gene ambiguous. The CDR3 is 14 residues long. CDR1 is LNHDA and CDR2 is SQIVND in the germline V gene (reference sequence). V lost 5 bases and J 3 bases, leaving 13 bases between the germline ends. CDR3 bases: TGTGCCAGTAGTGTCGGGTGGCTAGAAGAGACCCAGTACTTC. Translation: CASSVGWLEETQYF.

The chain uses TRBV7-8 and TRBJ2-3, with 10 bases that match TRBD2. This CDR3 is built from 16 residues. Trimming removed 5 bases from V and 2 bases from J; junction bases left unmatched: 7. CDR1 and CDR2 (germline): SGHVS, FQNEAQ. In DNA form, the CDR3 reads TGTGCCAGCAGCCTACCTAGCGGGGGATCCACAGATACGCAGTATTTT. It yields the protein CASSLPSGGSTDTQYF.

The V gene is TRBV4-1, the J gene TRBJ2-1; 9 bases line up with TRBD2. Germline loops: CDR1 MGHRA, CDR2 YSYEKL. Trimming cost V 0 bases and J 0 bases; bases outside gene matches: 6. CDR3 length equals 18 residues. In nucleotides, the CDR3 is TGCGCCAGCAGCCAAGACAGGCTAGCGGGACGCTCCTACAATGAGCAGTTCTTC. Translation gives CASSQDRLAGRSYNEQFF.

Comments on this clone: Its ends do not fully match the called genes, so a read error is possible. The chain combines TRBV4-1 with TRBJ2-2; D possibly corresponds to TRBD2 (7 bases). The CDR3 sequence is 16 residues long. The germline V gene encodes CDR1 MGHRA and CDR2 YSYEKL. This CDR3 is CASSHGGGLHTGELFF. For the CDR3, the DNA is TGCGCCAGCAGCCATGGAGGGGGACTACACACCGGGGAGCTATTTTTT.

The chain couples TRBV14 to TRBJ1-1, with 7 bases aligning to TRBD1. Germline CDR1 is SGHDN and CDR2 is FVKESK. CDR3 size: 13 residues. The V gene end was trimmed by 6 bases and the J gene end by 6 bases; junction bases not matched to a gene: 7. CDR3 residues: CASSQGGGAEAFF. The CDR3 DNA sequence: TGTGCCAGCAGTCAGGGGGGGGGAGCTGAAGCTTTCTTT. The entire variable domain, with the rest obtained from reference TRBV14 and TRBJ1-1, is as follows: EAGVTQFPSHSVIEKGQTVTLRCDPISGHDNLYWYRRVMGKEIKFLLHFVKESKQDESGMPNNRFLAERTGGTYSTLKVQPAELEDSGVYFCASSQGGGAEAFFGQGTRLTVV.

In its sample, this clone was seen a few times. This rearrangement joins TRBV21-1 to TRBJ2-2. TRBV21-1 is given as a pseudogene. The CDR3 extends over 16 amino acids. In nucleotides, the CDR3 is TGTGCCAGCAGCAAAGTAACATTAGGGTCCACCGGGGAGCTGTTTTTT. Amino acid sequence: CASSKVTLGSTGELFF.

V is TRBV5-1 and J is TRBJ1-5; D is ambiguous. The germline V gene encodes CDR1 SGHRS and CDR2 YFSETQ. Trimming shortened V by 0 bases and J by 1 base, and 5 bases separated the two germline ends. CDR3 length equals 14 residues. The DNA of the CDR3 is TGCGCCAGCAGCTTGGACGACAGCAATCAGCCCCAGCATTTT. Its translation is CASSLDDSNQPQHF.

J is TRBJ1-4 and V is TRBV7-9, with 12 bases identical to TRBD1. CDR3 length: 15 amino acids. Germline assignment: CDR1 SEHNR and CDR2 FQNEAQ (reference sequence). The trim removed 8 bases at V and 8 bases at J, leaving 9 bases unmatched. CDR3: CASRGQGAFEEKLFF. In DNA form, the CDR3 reads TGTGCCAGCCGGGGACAGGGGGCCTTCGAGGAAAAACTGTTTTTT.

This clone has just one count. The V gene is TRBV4-1, the J gene TRBJ1-4; no clear D. Germline V gene lookup returns CDR1 MGHRA and CDR2 YSYEKL. This CDR3 spans 19 amino acids. Trimming shortened V by 0 bases and J by 3 bases, and 20 bases separated the two germline ends. Written as DNA, the CDR3 is TGCGCCAGCAGCCAAGATCAGCCCGGGTCTCCGCGAGCTAATGAAAAACTGTTTTTT. Its translation: CASSQDQPGSPRANEKLFF.

The sample holds one count of this clone. The chain combines TRBV5-4 with TRBJ2-7, with D perhaps TRBD1 (6 bases). The germline V gene has CDR1 SGHNT and CDR2 YYREEE (reference sequence). V was shortened by 4 bases and J by 3 bases, with 14 bases between the two germline ends. The length of the CDR3 is 14 residues. This CDR3 reads CASSPPDRNYEQYF. The CDR3 nucleotides read TGTGCCAGCAGCCCTCCAGACAGGAACTACGAGCAGTACTTC.

The chain joins TRBV4-3 to TRBJ1-5; D unresolved. This CDR3 contains 18 residues. V was shortened by 0 bases and J by 3 bases, with 18 bases between the two germline ends. Germline loops: CDR1 LGHNA, CDR2 YSLEER. The CDR3 here is CASSQDADSWSINQPQHF. The CDR3 DNA is TGCGCCAGCAGCCAAGATGCAGATTCTTGGTCCATCAATCAGCCCCAGCATTTT.

The chain carries TRBV29-1 and TRBJ2-1; 12 bases match TRBD2. Germline CDR1 SQVTM, CDR2 ANQGSEA. V was clipped by 4 bases and J by 0 bases; unmatched bases: 4. The CDR3 is made up of 16 amino acids. DNA of the CDR3: TGCAGCGTTGCGGGACTAGCGGGTCGCTCCTACAATGAGCAGTTCTTC. The encoded protein is CSVAGLAGRSYNEQFF.

This clone was detected once. The DNA of the CDR3 is TGTGCCAGTAGTATTACCGGTCCCAATGAGCAGTTCTTC. Its translation: CASSITGPNEQFF. The V call is TRBV19, the J call TRBJ2-1; no definite D call. V lost 3 bases to trimming and J lost 6 bases, with 9 bases between them. Germline values: CDR1 LNHDA, CDR2 SQIVND (reference sequence). There are 13 residues in the CDR3. Full variable domain (rest looked up from reference TRBV19 and TRBJ2-1): DGGITQSPKYLFRKEGQNVTLSCEQNLNHDAMYWYRQDPGQGLRLIYYSQIVNDFQKGDIAEGYSVSREKKESFPLTVTSAQKNPTAFYLCASSITGPNEQFFGPGTRLTVL.

The J gene is TRBJ1-5, the V gene TRBV5-4, with D possibly TRBD1 on 5 matching bases. Between the trimmed V and J ends, which lost 10 bases and 3 bases, there was a span of 11 bases. CDR3 size: 12 residues. Germline CDR1 and CDR2: SGHNT and YYREEE (reference sequence). CDR3 sequence: CAWGQANQPQHF. CDR3 DNA sequence: TGTGCCTGGGGCCAGGCCAATCAGCCCCAGCATTTT.

The chain couples TRBV5-6 to TRBJ2-5; 10 bases are a match to TRBD1. There are 15 residues in the CDR3. Germline V gene lookup returns CDR1 SGHDT and CDR2 YYEEEE. The V segment lost 4 bases and the J segment 5 bases; nucleotides outside the gene matches: 8. The CDR3 nucleotides read TGTGCCAGCAGCGGCCTAGGGACAGGGGATGAGACCCAGTACTTC. It specifies CASSGLGTGDETQYF.

This clone has a single count. The chain is built from TRBV27 and TRBJ2-1; D ambiguous. Between the trimmed V and J ends, which lost 6 bases and 4 bases, there was a span of 10 bases. This CDR3 has 13 residues. Per the germline V gene, CDR1 is MNHEY and CDR2 is SMNVEV (reference sequence). Here the CDR3 DNA reads TGTGCCAGCAGGGGGTGGGATTACAATGAGCAGTTCTTC. Its protein is CASRGWDYNEQFF.

The chain couples TRBV4-1 to TRBJ1-5; D not resolved. This CDR3 comprises 17 residues. CDR1 MGHRA and CDR2 YSYEKL come from the germline V gene. V gave up 1 base and J gave up 0 bases, with 13 bases separating them. In nucleotides, the CDR3 is TGCGCCAGCAGCCAAGGTCAGAGCCTCTATAGCAATCAGCCCCAGCATTTT. The encoded protein is CASSQGQSLYSNQPQHF.

DNA of the CDR3: TGTGCCAGTAGTCCGGGACTAGCGGGAGGCCATGAGCAGTTCTTC. Protein sequence: CASSPGLAGGHEQFF. The chain combines TRBV19 with TRBJ2-1, with 15 bases that match TRBD2. From germline, CDR1 is LNHDA and CDR2 SQIVND (reference sequence). The CDR3 runs to 15 residues. After removal of 5 bases from V and 8 bases from J, the junction contained 4 bases not matched to a gene. Drawing the rest from reference TRBV19 and TRBJ2-1, the complete variable domain is DGGITQSPKYLFRKEGQNVTLSCEQNLNHDAMYWYRQDPGQGLRLIYYSQIVNDFQKGDIAEGYSVSREKKESFPLTVTSAQKNPTAFYLCASSPGLAGGHEQFFGPGTRLTVL.